The 32 T cell receptor beta chains in this list originate from one sample, sequenced in a study of OX40 agonist ivuxolimab in advanced cancers. The data were produced by immunoSEQ multiplex PCR, yet TCRdb's version contains in-frame clones alone and is incomplete. The sample has around 50,000 clones, about 89% seen once. Sequenced material: CD4+ or CD8+ T cells sorted from blood, taken in a trial of the OX40 agonist ivuxolimab. The receptor set was obtained from an adult with an advanced solid tumor such as melanoma, head and neck, liver or kidney cancer.

The rearrangement uses TRBV7-8 and TRBJ1-5; the D gene is possibly TRBD1 (6 bases). V gave up 1 base and J gave up 9 bases, with 13 bases separating them. This CDR3 contains 14 residues. CDR1 is SGHVS and CDR2 is FQNEAQ in the germline V gene. CDR3 sequence (DNA): TGTGCCAGCAGCTTAGACCCAGGGGTGGGGCCCCAGCATTTT. Translated, it gives CASSLDPGVGPQHF.

The rearrangement uses TRBV6-5 and TRBJ1-1; 9 nucleotides agree with TRBD1. CDR1 and CDR2 from the germline V gene are MNHEY and SVGAGI. After removal of 6 bases from V and 10 bases from J, the junction contained 9 bases not matched to a gene. The CDR3 extends over 13 amino acids. For the CDR3, the DNA is TGTGCCAGCAGCCCTACAGGGGGCGTCACAGCTTTCTTT. Protein: CASSPTGGVTAFF.

Turning to this clone: This same CDR3 is encoded by further DNA sequences in the sample. This rearrangement joins TRBV15 to TRBJ1-5; D gene uncertain. The CDR3 loop spans 15 amino acids. Looked up from germline, CDR1 is LNHNV and CDR2 is YYDKDF (reference sequence). The V gene lost 0 bases and the J gene lost 0 bases, with 6 bases spanning the gap. The CDR3 sequence is CATSREHYSNQPQHF. In nucleotides, the CDR3 is TGTGCCACCAGCAGAGAACATTATAGCAATCAGCCCCAGCATTTT.

This sequence joins TRBV4-1 and TRBJ1-4, with D possibly TRBD1 on 6 matching bases. Trimming took 5 bases from V and 0 from J, leaving 10 bases between them. This CDR3 is 15 amino acids long. Germline assignment: CDR1 MGHRA and CDR2 YSYEKL. CDR3 coding DNA: TGCGCCAGCAGCGTACAGGGTTCAACTAATGAAAAACTGTTTTTT. It yields the protein CASSVQGSTNEKLFF.

The V and J genes are TRBV28 and TRBJ1-5, with TRBD1 matching over 9 bases. Losses at the gene ends were 5 bases for V and 6 bases for J; bases not matched to a gene: 11. The CDR3 is 16 residues long. The germline gives CDR1 MDHEN, CDR2 SYDVKM. For the CDR3, the DNA is TGTGCCAGCAGTCTAACACAGGGGGCGAGGGGTCAGCCCCAGCATTTT. This translates into CASSLTQGARGQPQHF.

V usage is TRBV2 and J usage is TRBJ1-2; D gene unclear. From germline, CDR1 is SNHLY and CDR2 FYNNEI. The CDR3 runs to 13 residues. V was shortened by 6 bases and J by 8 bases, with 16 bases between the two germline ends. CDR3 residues: CASSLYRGGGYTF. The DNA for the CDR3 is TGTGCCAGCAGCCTCTATCGGGGTGGAGGCTACACCTTC.

This clone was seen more than once but under ten times. The rearrangement joins TRBV4-1 to TRBJ2-3; TRBD2 might be the D (5 bases). The CDR3 extends over 14 amino acids. V dropped 6 bases and J dropped 4 bases, with 14 bases sitting between them. Germline-derived CDR1 and CDR2 are MGHRA and YSYEKL. The CDR3 protein is CASSFGRLSDTQYF. The DNA of the CDR3 is TGCGCCAGCAGTTTTGGACGACTATCAGATACGCAGTATTTT.

This chain joins TRBV25-1 and TRBJ2-2; tentatively, D is TRBD1 or TRBD2 (5 bases each). With 7 bases removed from V and 7 bases from J, the gap between germline ends came to 19 bases. CDR3 length: 15 amino acids. CDR1 is MGHDK, CDR2 SYGVNS, per germline. CDR3 nucleotide sequence: TGTGCCAGCACCCCTTCCGGGGCCTTGGGCGGGGAGCTGTTTTTT. This sequence encodes CASTPSGALGGELFF. Full variable domain (rest looked up from reference TRBV25-1 and TRBJ2-2): EADIYQTPRYLVIGTGKKITLECSQTMGHDKMYWYQQDPGMELHLIHYSYGVNSTEKGDLSSESTVSRIRTEHFPLTLESARPSHTSQYLCASTPSGALGGELFFGEGSRLTVL.

This chain joins TRBV6-5 and TRBJ2-7; D ambiguous. Germline V gives CDR1 MNHEY, CDR2 SVGAGI. The CDR3 contains 13 residues. Between the trimmed V and J ends, which lost 8 bases and 0 bases, there was a span of 11 bases. CDR3 in amino acids: CASARAVSYEQYF. DNA of the CDR3: TGTGCCAGCGCCCGGGCAGTCTCCTACGAGCAGTACTTC.

The chain is built from TRBV6-5 and TRBJ2-2; 11 bases match TRBD1. Germline trimming cut 6 bases from V and 5 bases from J; bases unmatched to any gene: 5. CDR1 is MNHEY and CDR2 is SVGAGI in the germline V gene. The CDR3 is made up of 15 amino acids. The CDR3, as DNA: TGTGCCAGCAGGTCGGGACAGGGGGTAACCGGGGAGCTGTTTTTT. Its protein product is CASRSGQGVTGELFF.

V gene TRBV13 combines with J gene TRBJ2-3; D ambiguous. The CDR3 length is 17 residues. Trimming pared 5 bases from V and 0 bases from J, leaving 18 bases between. Germline values: CDR1 PRHDT, CDR2 FYEKMQ (reference sequence). The DNA for the CDR3 is TGTGCCAGCAGCCCCCTAGTTTCTAGGGCGAGCACAGATACGCAGTATTTT. Translating gives CASSPLVSRASTDTQYF.

This clone has only one observation. The rearrangement links TRBV7-2 to TRBJ1-4; D uncertain. The CDR3 consists of 15 residues. The germline V gene has CDR1 SGHTA and CDR2 FQGNSA. V lost 2 bases to trimming and J lost 6 bases, with 13 bases between them. This CDR3 reads CASSLLGNSDEKLFF. The CDR3 DNA reads TGTGCCAGCAGCTTATTGGGGAACAGCGATGAAAAACTGTTTTTT.

There are a few counts of this clone. The chain recombines TRBV5-1 with TRBJ1-1; unclear D gene. The CDR3 contains 15 residues. The germline gives CDR1 SGHRS, CDR2 YFSETQ. Trimming stripped 3 bases from V and 4 bases from J, with 16 bases between. The CDR3 coding sequence is TGCGCCAGCAGCTCCCTAACGGGGTTTAGCACTGAAGCTTTCTTT. It codes for CASSSLTGFSTEAFF.

The chain couples TRBV2 to TRBJ2-3; D remains unclear. CDR1 and CDR2 (germline): SNHLY, FYNNEI. Trimming took off 4 bases at V and 4 bases at J, with 9 bases between the two ends. The length of the CDR3 is 13 residues. For the CDR3, the DNA is TGTGCCAGCAGTGCAAGTCTTCCAGATACGCAGTATTTT. As protein: CASSASLPDTQYF.

The chain combines TRBV7-2 with TRBJ1-3; D is unresolved. Trimming removed 5 bases from V and 6 bases from J, with 14 bases in between. CDR3 length equals 14 residues. Germline V gene lookup returns CDR1 SGHTA and CDR2 FQGNSA. CDR3 in amino acids: CASSQDRSVNTIYF. CDR3 in DNA: TGTGCCAGCAGCCAGGACCGCTCAGTAAACACCATATATTTT. The full variable domain, its missing parts supplied by reference TRBV7-2 and TRBJ1-3, is GAGVSQSPSNKVTEKGKDVELRCDPISGHTALYWYRQSLGQGLEFLIYFQGNSAPDKSGLPSDRFSAERTGGSVSTLTIQRTQQEDSAVYLCASSQDRSVNTIYFGEGSWLTVV.

The V gene is TRBV18, the J gene TRBJ2-3; D gene unclear. This CDR3 comprises 13 residues. Looked up from germline, CDR1 is KGHSH and CDR2 is LQKENI. The V and J ends lost 3 bases and 1 base respectively, with 5 bases between them. This CDR3 is CASSPDRTDTQYF. The CDR3 DNA reads TGTGCCAGCTCACCGGATCGCACAGATACGCAGTATTTT.

The chain has TRBV7-9 and TRBJ2-3; no definite D call. Per germline, CDR1 SEHNR and CDR2 FQNEAQ (reference sequence). The V end was cut by 4 bases, the J end by 0 bases, with 14 bases between. This CDR3 contains 16 residues. CDR3 sequence: CASSSLRRTSTDTQYF. The CDR3 DNA follows: TGTGCCAGCAGCTCCCTCCGGCGCACTAGCACAGATACGCAGTATTTT.

A single count supports this clone. The junction shows a germline mismatch at one end, possibly a read error. Other DNA sequences in this sample translate to the same CDR3. This sequence joins TRBV18 and TRBJ2-2, with D uncertain. CDR3 size: 13 residues. Germline assignment: CDR1 KGHSH and CDR2 LQKENI. The CDR3 loop reads CASSPPSTGELFF. CDR3 nucleotide sequence: TGTGCCAGCTCTCCACCCAGTACCGGGGAGCTGTTTTTT.

The rearrangement links TRBV11-2 to TRBJ1-2, with 7 bases identical to TRBD1. This CDR3 has 13 amino acids. Losses at the gene ends were 10 bases for V and 4 bases for J; bases not matched to a gene: 9. The germline CDR1 and CDR2 sequences are SGHAT and FQNNGV. The CDR3 spells CATQLTGSYGYTF. CDR3 DNA sequence: TGTGCCACCCAACTGACAGGGTCCTATGGCTACACCTTC.

CDR3 in DNA: TGTGCCAGCAGCCGCTCCAACTACAACACCGGGGAGCTGTTTTTT. Translated: CASSRSNYNTGELFF. The chain employs TRBV5-4 and TRBJ2-2; no reliable D call. V was pared by 4 bases and J by 2 bases, with 12 bases between. The CDR3 covers 15 residues. Germline assignment: CDR1 SGHNT and CDR2 YYREEE (reference sequence).

The chain employs TRBV15 and TRBJ2-3, with 7 bases that match TRBD2. CDR1 is LNHNV, CDR2 YYDKDF, per germline (reference sequence). CDR3 size: 14 residues. Losses at the gene ends were 7 bases for V and 4 bases for J; bases not matched to a gene: 8. Here the CDR3 reads CATTGLKVPDTQYF. In DNA, the CDR3 is TGTGCCACCACGGGACTAAAGGTGCCAGATACGCAGTATTTT. Full variable domain (missing parts from reference TRBV15 and TRBJ2-3): DAMVIQNPRYQVTQFGKPVTLSCSQTLNHNVMYWYQQKSSQAPKLLFHYYDKDFNNEADTPDNFQSRRPNTSFCFLDIRSPGLGDTAMYLCATTGLKVPDTQYFGPGTRLTVL.

The count of this clone is one. The chain recombines TRBV19 with TRBJ2-3; D may correspond to TRBD1 or TRBD2 (6 bases each). This CDR3 has 14 residues. V lost 6 bases to trimming and J lost 1 base, with 11 bases between them. The germline CDR1 and CDR2 sequences are LNHDA and SQIVND (reference sequence). CDR3 amino acids: CASRSEGGTDTQYF. As DNA, the CDR3 is TGTGCCAGTAGATCGGAGGGGGGCACAGATACGCAGTATTTT. Variable domain in full (rest from reference TRBV19 and TRBJ2-3): DGGITQSPKYLFRKEGQNVTLSCEQNLNHDAMYWYRQDPGQGLRLIYYSQIVNDFQKGDIAEGYSVSREKKESFPLTVTSAQKNPTAFYLCASRSEGGTDTQYFGPGTRLTVL.

The V and J genes are TRBV27 and TRBJ2-7; TRBD1 aligns across 11 bases. V trimming: 5 bases; J trimming: 5 bases; junction bases outside the gene matches: 14. Per the germline V gene, CDR1 is MNHEY and CDR2 is SMNVEV (reference sequence). This CDR3 has 17 amino acids. CDR3 in amino acids: CASSPGYVGQGAHEQYF. DNA for the CDR3: TGTGCCAGCAGTCCCGGGTATGTCGGACAGGGGGCCCACGAGCAGTACTTC.

The V gene is TRBV4-2, the J gene TRBJ2-1; 7 bases are shared with TRBD1. V was pared by 2 bases and J by 4 bases, with 5 bases of the junction left unmatched. This CDR3 region has 15 residues. Per germline, CDR1 LGHNA and CDR2 YNFKEQ. The CDR3 DNA is TGTGCCAGCAGCCAACTTGGGACAGAGTACAATGAGCAGTTCTTC. It is translated as CASSQLGTEYNEQFF.

The V call is TRBV18, the J call TRBJ2-1, with no clear D. The CDR3 loop spans 13 amino acids. The germline CDR1 and CDR2 sequences are KGHSH and LQKENI. V was clipped by 6 bases and J by 7 bases, with 13 bases between them. Here the CDR3 DNA reads TGTGCCAGCTCTTGGAGAGTTCCTAATGAGCAGTTCTTC. Amino acids: CASSWRVPNEQFF.

This clone is a singleton in its sample. The chain links TRBV5-1 to TRBJ1-1; 8 bases agree with TRBD1. The CDR3 loop spans 14 amino acids. Germline V gene lookup returns CDR1 SGHRS and CDR2 YFSETQ. With V trimmed by 4 bases and J by 4 bases, 6 bases remained unmatched. CDR3 DNA: TGCGCCAGCAGCCATGGACAGGGTGGCACTGAAGCTTTCTTT. Amino acids: CASSHGQGGTEAFF.

This chain connects TRBV7-2 to TRBJ2-1; no clear D gene. Per germline, CDR1 SGHTA and CDR2 FQGNSA. The V end lost 5 bases, the J end lost 5 bases, and 22 bases lay between the germline ends. The CDR3 has 17 amino acids. The CDR3 reads CASSPTRWSSRDNEQFF. The CDR3 DNA reads TGTGCCAGCAGCCCGACCCGGTGGTCGTCTAGGGACAATGAGCAGTTCTTC.

The chain combines TRBV27 with TRBJ2-2; D possibly corresponds to TRBD1 (6 bases). With 0 bases removed from V and 3 bases from J, the gap between germline ends came to 14 bases. Germline loops: CDR1 MNHEY, CDR2 SMNVEV (reference sequence). This CDR3 comprises 17 residues. The CDR3 DNA sequence: TGTGCCAGCAGTTTATCGTTGGGACAATTTTACACCGGGGAGCTGTTTTTT. Translating it yields CASSLSLGQFYTGELFF.

This clone was recorded once. The rearrangement uses TRBV7-3 and TRBJ1-1; 8 bases are shared with TRBD1. Germline V lookup: CDR1 SGHTA, CDR2 FQGTGA. The CDR3 sequence is 16 residues long. V was clipped by 5 bases and J by 0 bases; unmatched bases: 8. This CDR3 is CASSPRTGSLNTEAFF. The CDR3 DNA reads TGTGCCAGCAGCCCCCGGACAGGGAGTTTGAACACTGAAGCTTTCTTT. The variable domain in full, completed from reference TRBV7-3 and TRBJ1-1, reads GAGVSQTPSNKVTEKGKYVELRCDPISGHTALYWYRQSLGQGPEFLIYFQGTGAADDSGLPNDRFFAVRPEGSVSTLKIQRTERGDSAVYLCASSPRTGSLNTEAFFGQGTRLTVV.

The V call is TRBV4-1, the J call TRBJ2-1; 7 nucleotides line up with TRBD1. Unmatched junction bases numbered 4, after V lost 10 bases and J lost 1 base. This CDR3 comprises 13 residues. CDR1 is MGHRA, CDR2 YSYEKL, per germline. CDR3 loop: CATRDRSYNEQFF. The CDR3 nucleotides read TGCGCCACCCGGGACAGATCCTACAATGAGCAGTTCTTC.

This chain connects TRBV7-6 to TRBJ2-1; 8 positions agree with TRBD2. The CDR3 spans 15 residues. Germline assignment: CDR1 SGHVS and CDR2 FNYEAQ. The V and J ends lost 5 bases and 0 bases, in that order; junction bases with no gene match: 3. In DNA form, the CDR3 reads TGTGCCAGCAGCCCTCGGGGGGGCTCCTACAATGAGCAGTTCTTC. Protein sequence: CASSPRGGSYNEQFF. The variable domain in full, with the rest retrieved from reference TRBV7-6 and TRBJ2-1, is GAGVSQSPRYKVTKRGQDVALRCDPISGHVSLYWYRQALGQGPEFLTYFNYEAQQDKSGLPNDRFSAERPEGSISTLTIQRTEQRDSAMYRCASSPRGGSYNEQFFGPGTRLTVL.

DNA for the CDR3: TGCGCCAGCAGCTCCCAGGGAGCGCGAAGCTCACCCCTCCACTTT. It yields the protein CASSSQGARSSPLHF. The chain carries TRBV5-1 and TRBJ1-6; D possibly corresponds to TRBD1 (5 bases). The CDR3 runs to 15 residues. CDR1 is SGHRS, CDR2 YFSETQ, per germline. Between the trimmed V and J ends, which lost 3 bases and 10 bases, there was a span of 17 bases.